This T cell receptor (beta chain) was documented in a study of T cell responses to AZD1222 COVID-19 vaccine. Turning to the study itself: Analysis merged second doses at about 4 or about 12 weeks. Study findings and constraints: Females outnumbered males among donors, who were mostly white British; clonal diversity was possibly underestimated. Unmutated variant regions reportedly attract nearly half of all spike-specific TCRs. Every sample of the repertoires postdated the peak T cell response.

Germline V gene data show CDR1 as MNHNY and CDR2 as SVGAGI (reference sequence). Trimming removed 8 bases at V and 5 bases at J, with 13 bases between. The CDR3 covers 13 residues. The data were produced by immunoSEQ multiplex PCR, yet TCRdb's version contains in-frame clones alone and is incomplete. The data show some 180,000 clones, about 87% seen once. This clone has only one observation. Its antigen is currently unknown. The TCR comes from an adult in good health. The rearrangement uses TRBV6-6 and TRBJ1-5, with a possible D match to TRBD1 (5 bases). Sequenced material: peripheral blood, taken on day 0 of AZD1222 vaccination. In DNA, the CDR3 is TGTGCCAGCCAATTACCAGGGTATCAGCCCCAGCATTTT. It encodes CASQLPGYQPQHF.